This TCR beta chain was captured by sequencing in a study of OX40 agonist ivuxolimab in advanced cancers. Germline trimming cut 6 bases from V and 7 bases from J; bases unmatched to any gene: 8. This CDR3 has 15 residues. Per germline, CDR1 ENHRY and CDR2 SYGVKD. Assay: immunoSEQ multiplex PCR; the TCRdb copy retains only in-frame clones and omits some. The table records roughly 93,000 clones, about 90% of them present only once. Patients with a history of autoimmune disease or on systemic immunosuppression were excluded. Broader study findings: Specificity for antigen went undetermined in the expanded peripheral T cells.

Worth noting for this clone: Its target is unknown.

This receptor was obtained from an adult with an advanced solid tumor such as melanoma, head and neck, liver or kidney cancer. The chain is built from TRBV10-3 and TRBJ2-1, with 11 bases lining up with TRBD2. The sample was CD4+ or CD8+ T cells sorted from blood, taken in a trial of the OX40 agonist ivuxolimab. CDR3 sequence reads: CAIRTLAGVQNEQFF. DNA for the CDR3: TGTGCCATCAGGACACTAGCGGGAGTACAAAATGAGCAGTTCTTC.